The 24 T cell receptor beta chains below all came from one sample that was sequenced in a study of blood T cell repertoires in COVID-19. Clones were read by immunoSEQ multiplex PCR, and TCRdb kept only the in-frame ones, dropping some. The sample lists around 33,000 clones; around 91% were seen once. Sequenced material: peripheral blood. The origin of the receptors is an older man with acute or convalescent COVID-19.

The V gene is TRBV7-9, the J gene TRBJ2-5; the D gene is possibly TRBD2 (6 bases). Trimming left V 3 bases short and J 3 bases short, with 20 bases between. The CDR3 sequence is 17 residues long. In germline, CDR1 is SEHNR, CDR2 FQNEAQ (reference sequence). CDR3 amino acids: CASSFLTRGWEEETQYF. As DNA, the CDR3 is TGTGCCAGCAGCTTCCTCACTCGCGGTTGGGAGGAAGAGACCCAGTACTTC.

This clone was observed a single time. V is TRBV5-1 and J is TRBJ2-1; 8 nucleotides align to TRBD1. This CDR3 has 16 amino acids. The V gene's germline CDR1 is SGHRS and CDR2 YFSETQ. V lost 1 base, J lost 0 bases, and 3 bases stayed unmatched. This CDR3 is CASSLRTGSSYNEQFF. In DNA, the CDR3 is TGCGCCAGCAGCTTGAGGACAGGGAGCTCCTACAATGAGCAGTTCTTC.

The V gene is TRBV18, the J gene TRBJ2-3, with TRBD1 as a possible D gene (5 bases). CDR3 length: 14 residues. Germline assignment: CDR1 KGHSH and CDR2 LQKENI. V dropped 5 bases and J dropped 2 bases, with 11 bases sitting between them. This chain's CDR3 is CASSRGSPTDTQYF. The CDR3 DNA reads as TGTGCCAGCTCAAGGGGCTCCCCCACAGATACGCAGTATTTT.

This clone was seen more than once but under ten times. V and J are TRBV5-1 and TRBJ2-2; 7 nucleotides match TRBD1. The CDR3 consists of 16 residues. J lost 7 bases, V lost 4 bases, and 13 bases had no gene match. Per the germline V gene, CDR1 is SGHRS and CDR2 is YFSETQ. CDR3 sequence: CASSRYEGARIGELFF. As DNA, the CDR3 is TGCGCCAGCAGCCGGTATGAGGGGGCGCGTATCGGGGAGCTGTTTTTT. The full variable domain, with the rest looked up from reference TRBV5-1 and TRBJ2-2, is KAGVTQTPRYLIKTRGQQVTLSCSPISGHRSVSWYQQTPGQGLQFLFEYFSETQRNKGNFPGRFSGRQFSNSRSEMNVSTLELGDSALYLCASSRYEGARIGELFFGEGSRLTVL.

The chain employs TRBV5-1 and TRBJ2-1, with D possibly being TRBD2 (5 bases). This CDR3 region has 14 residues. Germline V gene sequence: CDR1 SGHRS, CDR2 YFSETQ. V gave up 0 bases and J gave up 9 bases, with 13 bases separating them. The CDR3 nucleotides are TGCGCCAGCAGCTTGGATTCTAGCCGGGGTGAGCAGTTCTTC. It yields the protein CASSLDSSRGEQFF.

In nucleotides, the CDR3 is TGTGCCAGCAGTTTGGGCAGGGGCGAGTACGAGCAGTACTTC. This sequence encodes CASSLGRGEYEQYF. The genes are TRBV27 and TRBJ2-7; possible D gene TRBD1, 6 bases. CDR1 is MNHEY and CDR2 is SMNVEV in the germline V gene (reference sequence). There are 14 residues in the CDR3. The V end was cut by 3 bases, the J end by 4 bases, with 13 bases between.

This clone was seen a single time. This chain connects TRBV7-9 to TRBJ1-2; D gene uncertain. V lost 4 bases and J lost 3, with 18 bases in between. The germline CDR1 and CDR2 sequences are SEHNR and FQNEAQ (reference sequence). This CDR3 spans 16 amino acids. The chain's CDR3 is CASSSLVKERDYGYTF. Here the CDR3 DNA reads TGTGCCAGCAGCTCCTTAGTGAAAGAACGGGACTATGGCTACACCTTC.

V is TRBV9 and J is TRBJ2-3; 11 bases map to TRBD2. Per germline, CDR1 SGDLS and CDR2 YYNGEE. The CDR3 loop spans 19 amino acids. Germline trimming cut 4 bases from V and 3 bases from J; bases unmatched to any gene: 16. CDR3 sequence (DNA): TGTGCCAGCAGCCCCCCCTCAGGGTTAGCGGGGGGGTGGACAGATACGCAGTATTTT. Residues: CASSPPSGLAGGWTDTQYF.

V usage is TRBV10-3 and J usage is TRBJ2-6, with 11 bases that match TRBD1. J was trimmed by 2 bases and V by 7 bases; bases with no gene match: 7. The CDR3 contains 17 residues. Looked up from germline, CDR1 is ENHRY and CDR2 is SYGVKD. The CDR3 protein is CAITGQGATPGANVLTF. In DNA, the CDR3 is TGTGCCATCACCGGACAGGGGGCGACGCCTGGGGCCAACGTCCTGACTTTC.

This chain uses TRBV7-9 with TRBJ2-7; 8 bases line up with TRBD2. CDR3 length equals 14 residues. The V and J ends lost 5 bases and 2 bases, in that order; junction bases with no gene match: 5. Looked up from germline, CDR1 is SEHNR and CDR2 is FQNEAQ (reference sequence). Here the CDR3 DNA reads TGTGCCAGCAGCCGGAGCGGGGGCCCCTACGAGCAGTACTTC. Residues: CASSRSGGPYEQYF.

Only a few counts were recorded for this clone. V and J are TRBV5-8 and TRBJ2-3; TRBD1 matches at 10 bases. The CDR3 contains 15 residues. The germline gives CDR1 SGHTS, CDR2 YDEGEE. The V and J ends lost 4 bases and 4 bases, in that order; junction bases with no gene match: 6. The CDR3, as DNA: TGTGCCAGCAGCCGGAGACAGGGGGCACCAGATACGCAGTATTTT. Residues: CASSRRQGAPDTQYF.

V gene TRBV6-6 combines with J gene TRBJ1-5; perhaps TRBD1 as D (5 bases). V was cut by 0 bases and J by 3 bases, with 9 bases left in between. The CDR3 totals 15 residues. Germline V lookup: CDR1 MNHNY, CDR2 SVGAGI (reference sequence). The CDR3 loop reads CASSYSGRTNQPQHF. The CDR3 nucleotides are TGTGCCAGCAGTTACTCGGGGCGGACCAATCAGCCCCAGCATTTT.

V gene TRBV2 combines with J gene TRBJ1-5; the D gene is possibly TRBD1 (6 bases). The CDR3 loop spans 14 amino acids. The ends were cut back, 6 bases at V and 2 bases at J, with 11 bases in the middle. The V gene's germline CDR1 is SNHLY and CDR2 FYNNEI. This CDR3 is CASSVDRGNQPQHF. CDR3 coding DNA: TGTGCCAGCAGCGTGGACAGAGGCAATCAGCCCCAGCATTTT. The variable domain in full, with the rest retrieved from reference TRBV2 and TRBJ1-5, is EPEVTQTPSHQVTQMGQEVILRCVPISNHLYFYWYRQILGQKVEFLVSFYNNEISEKSEIFDDQFSVERPDGSNFTLKIRSTKLEDSAMYFCASSVDRGNQPQHFGDGTRLSIL.

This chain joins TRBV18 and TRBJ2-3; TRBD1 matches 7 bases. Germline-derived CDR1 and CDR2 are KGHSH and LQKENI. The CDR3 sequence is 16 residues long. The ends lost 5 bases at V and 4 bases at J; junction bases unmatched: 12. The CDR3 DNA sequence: TGTGCCAGCTCAACTACCGGGACAGCCTATCCAGATACGCAGTATTTT. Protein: CASSTTGTAYPDTQYF.

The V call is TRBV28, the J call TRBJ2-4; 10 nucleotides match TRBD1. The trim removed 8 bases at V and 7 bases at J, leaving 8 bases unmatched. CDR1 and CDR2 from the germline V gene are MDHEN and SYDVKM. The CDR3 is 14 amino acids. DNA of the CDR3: TGTGCCAGCGGGCGACAGGGGGCAGAGAACATTCAGTACTTC. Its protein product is CASGRQGAENIQYF.

The chain's CDR3 is CASSLVWTGSGYGYTF. DNA for the CDR3: TGTGCCAGCAGTTTGGTATGGACAGGGAGCGGCTATGGCTACACCTTC. The V call is TRBV27, the J call TRBJ1-2, with TRBD1 matching 8 bases. This CDR3 spans 16 amino acids. The V gene's germline CDR1 is MNHEY and CDR2 SMNVEV (reference sequence). V trimming: 3 bases; J trimming: 4 bases; junction bases outside the gene matches: 10.

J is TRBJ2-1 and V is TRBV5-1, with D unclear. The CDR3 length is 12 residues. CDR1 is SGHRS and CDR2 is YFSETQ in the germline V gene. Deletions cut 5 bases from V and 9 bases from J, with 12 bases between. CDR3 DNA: TGCGCCAGCAGTTCCGTCTCGGGTGAGCAGTTCTTC. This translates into CASSSVSGEQFF.

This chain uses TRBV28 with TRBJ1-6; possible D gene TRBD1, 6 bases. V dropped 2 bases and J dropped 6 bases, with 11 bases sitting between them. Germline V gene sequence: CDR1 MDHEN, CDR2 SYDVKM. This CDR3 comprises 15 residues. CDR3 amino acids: CASSLMEQGNSPLHF. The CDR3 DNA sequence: TGTGCCAGCAGTTTAATGGAACAGGGTAATTCACCCCTCCACTTT.

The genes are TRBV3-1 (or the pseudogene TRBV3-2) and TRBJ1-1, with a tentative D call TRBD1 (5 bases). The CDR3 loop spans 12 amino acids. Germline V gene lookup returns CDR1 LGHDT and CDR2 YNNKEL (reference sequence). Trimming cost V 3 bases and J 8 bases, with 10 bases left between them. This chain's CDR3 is CASSQGQFEAFF. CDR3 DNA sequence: TGTGCCAGCAGCCAGGGGCAGTTCGAAGCTTTCTTT.

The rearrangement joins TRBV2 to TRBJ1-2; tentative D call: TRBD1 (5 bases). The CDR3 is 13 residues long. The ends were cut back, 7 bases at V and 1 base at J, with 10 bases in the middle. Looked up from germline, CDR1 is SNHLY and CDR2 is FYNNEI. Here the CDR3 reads CASIWDFNYGYTF. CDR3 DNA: TGTGCCAGCATATGGGACTTTAACTATGGCTACACCTTC.

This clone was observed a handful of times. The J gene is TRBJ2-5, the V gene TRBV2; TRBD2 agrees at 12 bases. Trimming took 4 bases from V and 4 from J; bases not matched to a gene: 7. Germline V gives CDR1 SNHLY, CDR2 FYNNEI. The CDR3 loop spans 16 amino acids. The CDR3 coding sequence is TGTGCCAGCAGTGCCGTCCTGACTAGCGGGGGAGAGACCCAGTACTTC. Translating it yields CASSAVLTSGGETQYF.

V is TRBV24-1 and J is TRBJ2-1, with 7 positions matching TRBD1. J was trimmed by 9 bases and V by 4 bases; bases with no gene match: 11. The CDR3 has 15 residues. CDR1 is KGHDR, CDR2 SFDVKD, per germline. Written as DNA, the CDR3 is TGTGCCACCAGTGACCCAAGACAGGGTTTTGCTGAGCAGTTCTTC. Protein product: CATSDPRQGFAEQFF.

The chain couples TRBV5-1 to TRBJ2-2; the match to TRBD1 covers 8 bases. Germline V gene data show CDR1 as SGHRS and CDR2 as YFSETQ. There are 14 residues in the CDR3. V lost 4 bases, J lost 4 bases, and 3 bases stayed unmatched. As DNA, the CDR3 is TGCGCCAGCAGCGGGCAGGGGGCCACCGGGGAGCTGTTTTTT. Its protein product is CASSGQGATGELFF.

DNA of the CDR3: TGTGCCAGCTCACCGTCAGGGGCCTATAATTCACCCCTCCACTTT. It is translated as CASSPSGAYNSPLHF. The gene calls are TRBV18 and TRBJ1-6, with a tentative D call TRBD1 (6 bases). V was clipped by 3 bases and J by 2 bases, with 8 bases between them. Germline V gives CDR1 KGHSH, CDR2 LQKENI. The CDR3 is 15 residues long.